This T cell receptor beta chain emerged from a study of response to subunit inactivated influenza vaccine. Comments on this clonotype: Its antigen is undetermined.

A single record per CDR3 protein comes from TCRdb applying MiXCR to the RT-PCR reads. The table shows more than 550,000 distinct CDR3 sequences, with roughly 10% occurring only once. General study findings and limits: Few new T cells, the authors suggested, are recruited by each seasonal influenza vaccination.

The CDR3 sequence is 15 residues long. Per germline, CDR1 SGHRS and CDR2 YFSETQ. With 6 bases removed from V and 5 bases from J, the gap between germline ends came to 20 bases. The sample was also reused in another study, on T cells expressing NK-cell markers. That source reports: UMIs accompanied the 5'RACE template switching by which TCR beta cDNA was made. It was sorted CD3+CD56+NKG2C+, CD3+CD56+NKG2C- and CD3+CD56-NKG2C+ T cells that supplied the TCR beta repertoires. Dominant NKG2C+ clonotype frequencies of roughly 1.0-7.5% of CD8+ T cells were measured in over five donors. Expanded clones of NKG2C+ T cells had an unclear HCMV specificity.

The specimen was PBMCs from blood, collected on the day of vaccination. The clonotype was recovered from a man aged 45-60 years who received an inactivated influenza vaccine. The chain joins TRBV5-1 to TRBJ2-5, with D maybe TRBD1 (6 bases). In DNA form, the CDR3 reads TGCGCCAGCACTGCGACAGGATCGGGTCGGGAGACCCAGTACTTC. This translates into CASTATGSGRETQYF.